These T cell receptor beta chains were read from a single sample in a study of blood T cells in healthy people across ages. A single record per CDR3 protein comes from TCRdb applying MiXCR to the 5' RACE reads. The sample includes around 1,900,000 distinct CDR3 sequences, 35% to 50% of them seen just once. The sample was blood. Receptors originate from a human donor in good health. CDR3s include the opening cysteine and the closing phenylalanine or tryptophan. A D gene is named only where the DNA matches it firmly. Where a row states a size, it is once, few, many or the class of an expanded clone; other rows omit it.

clone size	V gene	J gene	D gene	CDR3 DNA	CDR3 protein
.	TRBV12-3/TRBV12-4	TRBJ1-2	TRBD1	TGTGCCAGCAATCCACAGGGGATCTATGGCTACACCTTC	CASNPQGIYGYTF
.	TRBV5-5	TRBJ2-1	.	TGTGCCAGCAGCTTGGAGCTAGCCGGCAATGAGCAGTTCTTC	CASSLELAGNEQFF
.	TRBV2	TRBJ1-5	.	TGTGCCAGCAGTTTCGGGCAGGGTGGGCATCGCAATCAGCCCCAGCATTTT	CASSFGQGGHRNQPQHF
few	TRBV7-2	TRBJ2-3	.	TGTGCCAGCAGCCCATCTCCGGGGAATACGCAGTATTTT	CASSPSPGNTQYF
.	TRBV14	TRBJ1-2	.	TGTGCCAGCAGCCAAGCAAGTGGTCCGGGTGGCTACACCTTC	CASSQASGPGGYTF
.	TRBV7-2	TRBJ2-4	.	TGTGCCAGCAGCCCCCGAAGGGGGGCCGGCAATGAGCAGTACTTC	CASSPRRGAGNEQYF
.	TRBV20-1	TRBJ2-5	.	TGCAGTGCTAGGAGATCCCGGGAGCAGTACTTC	CSARRSREQYF
.	TRBV6-1	TRBJ2-7	.	TGTGCCAGCAGTGAATCGACAAAACGGCCCTACGAGCAGTACTTC	CASSESTKRPYEQYF
.	TRBV9	TRBJ2-6	.	TGTGCCAGCGACGACCCAGGGGCTGACTCTGGGGCCAACGTCCTGACTTTC	CASDDPGADSGANVLTF
.	TRBV5-4	TRBJ2-1	.	TGTGCCAGCAGAGAAAACGGGTACAATGAGCAGTTCTTC	CASRENGYNEQFF
.	TRBV6-5	TRBJ1-1	.	TGTGCGAGCGAAGAAACAGGGAGCACTGAAGCTTTCTTT	CASEETGSTEAFF
.	TRBV6-6	TRBJ2-7	.	TGTGCCAGCAGTTACTCGTTCGGGGACGGTACCTACGAGCAGTACTTC	CASSYSFGDGTYEQYF
.	TRBV5-1	TRBJ2-3	.	TGCGCCAGCAGCTTGGACTATTACACAGATACGCAGTATTTT	CASSLDYYTDTQYF
few	TRBV7-3	TRBJ1-2	.	TGTGCCAGCAGCTTCATCCCAGGGGACTATGGCTACACCTTC	CASSFIPGDYGYTF
few	TRBV7-9	TRBJ1-4	.	TGTGCCAGCAGCTTAGTCGGGTATAATGAAAAACTGTTTTTT	CASSLVGYNEKLFF
once	TRBV28	TRBJ1-1	.	TGTGCCAGCAGTTTAATAGTCAGCACTGAAGCTTTCTTT	CASSLIVSTEAFF
.	TRBV7-9	TRBJ1-6	.	TGTGCCAGCAGCTTTGAAGGTGAATCACCCCTCCACTTT	CASSFEGESPLHF
.	TRBV5-1	TRBJ2-5	.	TGCGCCAGCTCCCGGTTGGGGGGTGGCGAGACCCAGTACTTC	CASSRLGGGETQYF
few	TRBV4-1	TRBJ1-2	.	TGCGCCAGCAGCCAAGGGCGGACATACCGTGGCTACACCTTC	CASSQGRTYRGYTF
.	TRBV6-5	TRBJ1-1	.	TGTGCCAGCGGGAGAGATTGGGGCACTGAAGCTTTCTTT	CASGRDWGTEAFF
.	TRBV5-5	TRBJ2-5	.	TGTGCCAGCAGCTTGATTGTAGCGGATGGGACCCAGTACTTC	CASSLIVADGTQYF
.	TRBV7-6	TRBJ1-1	.	TGTGCCAGCAGCTTAGCGGGCAGTGGTGCCACTGAAGCTTTCTTT	CASSLAGSGATEAFF
.	TRBV28	TRBJ2-4	.	TGTGCCAGCAGCCTCCATTCGGACGGGGGAAAGCAGTACTTC	CASSLHSDGGKQYF
.	TRBV2	TRBJ2-5	.	TGTGCCAGCAATTTAGGGCGGAGCCAAGAGACCCAGTACTTC	CASNLGRSQETQYF
few	TRBV7-9	TRBJ2-1	.	TGTGCCAGCCAGGACTCCTACAATGAGCAGTTCTTC	CASQDSYNEQFF
few	TRBV29-1	TRBJ2-1	TRBD1	TGCAGCGTTCGGGACAGGGTGGGCGATGAGCAGTTCTTC	CSVRDRVGDEQFF
.	TRBV21-1	TRBJ2-3	.	TGTGCCAGCATCTCCGGGACAGGGGGCGGTAACACAGATACGCAGTATTTT	CASISGTGGGNTDTQYF
.	TRBV20-1	TRBJ1-2	.	TGCAGTGCTAGAGTCGTTGGGGGCTACACCTTC	CSARVVGGYTF
.	TRBV12-3/TRBV12-4	TRBJ1-1	.	TGTGCCAGCAGTTTAAGGGACGGTCACCCGGAAGCTTTCTTT	CASSLRDGHPEAFF
few	TRBV6-2/TRBV6-3	TRBJ1-6	.	TGTGCCAGCAGTTACTCGGGGTTTTCACCCCTCCACTTT	CASSYSGFSPLHF
.	TRBV29-1	TRBJ1-1	.	TGCAGCGTTGATGGGGGATTCTTACCTGAAGCTTTCTTT	CSVDGGFLPEAFF
.	TRBV10-3	TRBJ2-1	TRBD2	TGTGCCATCAGTCACGGAGCCGGGACTAGCGGGGGGGGATCAAGCTCCTACAATGAGCAGTTCTTC	CAISHGAGTSGGGSSSYNEQFF
.	TRBV14	TRBJ2-3	TRBD2	TGTGCCAGCAGCCTGGGACTAGCTCAGTCCACAGATACGCAGTATTTT	CASSLGLAQSTDTQYF
.	TRBV5-1	TRBJ2-7	.	TGCGCCAGCAGCTCCGGACAGACCCCTACCTACGAGCAGTACTTC	CASSSGQTPTYEQYF
few	TRBV7-3	TRBJ2-5	TRBD2	TGTGCCAGCAGCTTGTTTGGGACTAGCGGGGCGGAGACCCAGTACTTC	CASSLFGTSGAETQYF
once	TRBV6-6	TRBJ2-3	.	TGTGCCAGCGAGGGGACTGTGGAGGATCATACGCAGTATTTT	CASEGTVEDHTQYF
many	TRBV5-1	TRBJ2-7	.	TGCGCCAGCAGCTTCGGGCCGGACTACGAGCAGTACTTC	CASSFGPDYEQYF
.	TRBV18	TRBJ2-1	TRBD2	TGTGCCAGCTCACCTCGGGGGACTAGCGGGACTAGCTCCTACAATGAGCAGTTCTTC	CASSPRGTSGTSSYNEQFF
few	TRBV15	TRBJ2-7	.	TGTGCCACCGGGGATTCCGGCTCCTACGAGCAGTACTTC	CATGDSGSYEQYF
few	TRBV20-1	TRBJ2-7	TRBD1	TGCAGTGCTTGGGACAGCCAAAAAGGCTACGAGCAGTACTTC	CSAWDSQKGYEQYF
few	TRBV6-2/TRBV6-3	TRBJ2-1	.	TGTGCCAGCACAGGGTACAGGAATGAGCAGTTCTTC	CASTGYRNEQFF
.	TRBV29-1	TRBJ1-1	.	TGCAGCGTTGGGACGGGAACTGAAGCTTTCTTT	CSVGTGTEAFF
many	TRBV5-1	TRBJ2-7	.	TGCGCCAGCAGCTTGGGGGACCCCTACGAGCAGTACTTC	CASSLGDPYEQYF
few	TRBV20-1	TRBJ2-1	.	TGCAGTGCGGATTTGTGGGGGTTAACCTACAATGAGCAGTTCTTC	CSADLWGLTYNEQFF
.	TRBV19	TRBJ1-2	.	TGTGCCAGTAGTCCCCCGAGGGATGGCTACACCTTC	CASSPPRDGYTF
few	TRBV5-1	TRBJ1-2	TRBD1	TGCGCCAGCAGCCGGACAGGGGGAGAGGAAGGCTACACCTTC	CASSRTGGEEGYTF
few	TRBV6-6	TRBJ1-2	.	TGTGCCAGCAGTTACTCGATGCGGGACGGGTATGGCTACACCTTC	CASSYSMRDGYGYTF
.	TRBV29-1	TRBJ2-1	TRBD1	TGCAGCGCCCAAACCGGGACAGGGATCCGGGGCGAGCAGTTCTTC	CSAQTGTGIRGEQFF
.	TRBV4-1	TRBJ1-2	TRBD1	TGCGCCAGCCTTCCCGGGACAGGGGATGGCTACACCTTC	CASLPGTGDGYTF
.	TRBV12-3/TRBV12-4	TRBJ2-3	.	TGTGCCAGCAGCCTACCACTACCTTCCACAGATACGCAGTATTTT	CASSLPLPSTDTQYF
.	TRBV5-1	TRBJ2-7	.	TGCGCCCCAGCATTAAGGGAGACCTACGAGCAGTACTTC	CAPALRETYEQYF
many	TRBV20-1	TRBJ2-7	TRBD2	TGCAGTGGGCGTGGGCTAGCGGGGGGCCCTATAAAAGGGGAGTACTTC	CSGRGLAGGPIKGEYF
few	TRBV12-3/TRBV12-4	TRBJ2-7	.	TGTGCCAGCAGTTTGTTCGGGGTGGGATCCTACGAGCAGTACTTC	CASSLFGVGSYEQYF
few	TRBV20-1	TRBJ1-2	.	TGCAGTGCTAGGGGGGGGCAAGACTATGGCTACACCTTC	CSARGGQDYGYTF
many	TRBV6-2/TRBV6-3	TRBJ1-2	.	TGTGCCAGCAGTTACGGGGGAAGGAACTATGGCTACACCTTC	CASSYGGRNYGYTF